There are many counts of the clone carrying this T cell receptor (beta chain). Other DNA sequences in the same sample also yield this CDR3. Sequencing used immunoSEQ multiplex PCR; TCRdb keeps in-frame clones, though not all of them. The profile shows approximately 110,000 clones, 65% to 75% of them singletons. This entry belongs to a study of shared clonotypes between healthy human individuals. Study in general: Donors had three CD4 naive, three CD4 memory, two CD8 naive and one CD8 memory plate apiece.

Sequenced sample: memory CD8+ T cells sorted from blood. Regarding subset: CD45RO+ cells pooled with CCR7-negative TemRA cells. This clonotype was sampled from a young woman in good health.

This CDR3 is CASSVAWGSTEAFF. The DNA of the CDR3 is TGTGCCAGCAGCGTAGCGTGGGGTAGCACTGAAGCTTTCTTT. The chain uses TRBV9 and TRBJ1-1, with unresolved D. V shed 0 bases and J shed 4 bases, with 10 bases lying between them. This CDR3 contains 14 residues. Germline V gene sequence: CDR1 SGDLS, CDR2 YYNGEE.